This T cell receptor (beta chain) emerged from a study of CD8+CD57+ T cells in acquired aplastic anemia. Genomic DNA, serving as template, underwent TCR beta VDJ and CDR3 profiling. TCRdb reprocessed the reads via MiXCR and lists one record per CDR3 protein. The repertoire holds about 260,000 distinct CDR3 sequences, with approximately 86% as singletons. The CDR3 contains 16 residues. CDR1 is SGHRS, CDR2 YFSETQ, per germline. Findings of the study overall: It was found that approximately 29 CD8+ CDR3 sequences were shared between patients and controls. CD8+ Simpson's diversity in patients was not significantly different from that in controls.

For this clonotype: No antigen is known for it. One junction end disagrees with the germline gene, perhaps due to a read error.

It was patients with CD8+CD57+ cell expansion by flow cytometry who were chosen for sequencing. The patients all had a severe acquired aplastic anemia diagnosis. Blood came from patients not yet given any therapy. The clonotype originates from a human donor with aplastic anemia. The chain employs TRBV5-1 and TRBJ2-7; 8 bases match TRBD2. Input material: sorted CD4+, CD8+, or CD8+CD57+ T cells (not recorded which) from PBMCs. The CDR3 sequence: CASTFRLRGGSHEQYF. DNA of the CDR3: TGTGCCAGCACCTTTAGGCTACGGGGGGGCTCCCACGAGCAGTACTTC.